This T cell receptor beta chain is drawn from a study of radiation and T cells in renal cell carcinoma. The sample's time point: baseline pretreatment blood. Specified treatment: 15 Gy SBRT to primary tumor, nephrectomy 4 weeks later. Per germline, CDR1 LNHNV and CDR2 YYDKDF (reference sequence). J lost 2 bases, V lost 2 bases, and 7 bases had no gene match. The CDR3 is made up of 16 amino acids. Profiling relied on immunoSEQ multiplex PCR, and the TCRdb table lists in-frame clones only, not all of them. The sample carries tens of thousands of clones, around 80% recorded once. This sequence originates from a man in his sixties with renal cell carcinoma. The J gene is TRBJ2-5, the V gene TRBV15; the match to TRBD2 covers 8 bases. The material was blood, obtained from a patient whose treatment included radiotherapy and nephrectomy. This chain's CDR3 is CATSRRGTRGQETQYF. In DNA, the CDR3 is TGTGCCACCAGCAGACGAGGGACTAGAGGGCAAGAGACCCAGTACTTC.